The 27 T cell receptor beta chains given below trace back to one sample, sequenced in a study of blood T cell repertoires in COVID-19. Sequenced by immunoSEQ multiplex PCR; TCRdb stores in-frame clones only, minus some. Found here are around 80,000 clones, 88% of them singletons; the top ten hold 8.5% to 9.5%. The sample comprised peripheral blood. These receptors were collected from a human donor in a cohort sampled during active COVID-19.

V usage is TRBV25-1 and J usage is TRBJ2-2; D gene uncertain. CDR3 length: 15 amino acids. Germline CDR1 is MGHDK and CDR2 is SYGVNS. V lost 2 bases and J 4 bases, leaving 11 bases between the germline ends. The CDR3 region has the DNA TGTGCCAGCAGTGAAAGTCTGTCGCGCACCGGGGAGCTGTTTTTT. Translated, it gives CASSESLSRTGELFF.

In DNA form, the CDR3 reads TGTGCCAGCAGTTACCGCAGGATAGGCTACGAGCAGTACTTC. It yields the protein CASSYRRIGYEQYF. The rearrangement joins TRBV6-5 to TRBJ2-7, with D unresolved. The length of the CDR3 is 14 residues. V lost 2 bases to trimming and J lost 3 bases, with 11 bases between them. Germline CDR1 is MNHEY and CDR2 is SVGAGI.

The V and J genes are TRBV28 and TRBJ1-3; D not certain. The CDR3 spans 15 residues. The V end was cut by 5 bases, the J end by 1 base, with 12 bases between. The germline CDR1 and CDR2 sequences are MDHEN and SYDVKM. CDR3 region: CASSLPSGSGNTIYF. The CDR3 nucleotides read TGTGCCAGCAGTCTTCCGTCGGGGTCTGGAAACACCATATATTTT.

This clone was observed a single time. The rearrangement joins TRBV19 to TRBJ1-5; D might be TRBD1 (5 bases). From germline, CDR1 is LNHDA and CDR2 SQIVND (reference sequence). This CDR3 is built from 15 residues. Trimming pared 0 bases from V and 6 bases from J, leaving 12 bases between. The CDR3 reads CASSIEEGMRQPQHF. The CDR3 region has the DNA TGTGCCAGTAGTATAGAGGAGGGGATGCGTCAGCCCCAGCATTTT.

The CDR3 here is CSAGTGGDTEAFF. The CDR3 nucleotides are TGCAGCGCCGGGACAGGGGGAGACACTGAAGCTTTCTTT. The chain recombines TRBV29-1 with TRBJ1-1, with 11 nucleotides matching TRBD1. Germline V CDR1 and CDR2: SQVTM, ANQGSEA. This CDR3 has 13 amino acids. Losses at the gene ends were 7 bases for V and 3 bases for J; bases not matched to a gene: 4.

The rearrangement joins TRBV6-4 to TRBJ1-2; D not certain. Germline values: CDR1 MRHNA, CDR2 SNTAGT. V was cut by 0 bases and J by 8 bases, with 19 bases left in between. The CDR3 totals 16 residues. This CDR3 is CASSDSNEGPIGGYTF. The CDR3 coding sequence is TGTGCCAGCAGTGACTCGAACGAGGGCCCGATCGGAGGCTACACCTTC.

Concerning this clone: One end of the junction varies from germline; a read error may be responsible. The chain uses TRBV2 and TRBJ1-6; D remains ambiguous. Germline loops: CDR1 SNHLY, CDR2 FYNNEI. The CDR3 covers 14 residues. CDR3 sequence (DNA): TGTGCCAGCAGAGAAGGGCCGGGAAATTCACCCCTCCACTTT. Residues: CASREGPGNSPLHF.

This clone was observed a handful of times. The CDR3 region has the DNA TGTGCCTGGAGTAACAACTACGAGCAGTACTTC. Residues: CAWSNNYEQYF. The genes are TRBV30 and TRBJ2-7; D is undetermined. In germline, CDR1 is GTSNPN, CDR2 SVGIG (reference sequence). There are 11 residues in the CDR3. The V gene lost 2 bases and the J gene lost 3 bases, with 5 bases spanning the gap.

The rearrangement links TRBV25-1 to TRBJ2-7, with D perhaps TRBD1 (6 bases). The V end was cut by 5 bases, the J end by 6 bases, with 11 bases between. The CDR3 extends over 12 amino acids. Germline V gene lookup returns CDR1 MGHDK and CDR2 SYGVNS. The CDR3 coding sequence is TGTGCCAGCAGTACAGGGTTCGGCGAGCAGTACTTC. It translates to CASSTGFGEQYF.

The J gene is TRBJ1-5, the V gene TRBV6-6, with TRBD1 matching over 9 bases. Germline trimming cut 6 bases from V and 1 base from J; bases unmatched to any gene: 4. The germline gives CDR1 MNHNY, CDR2 SVGAGI (reference sequence). This CDR3 has 15 residues. The CDR3 nucleotides read TGTGCCAGCAGCTGGGGACAGGGAAGCAATCAGCCCCAGCATTTT. Translated: CASSWGQGSNQPQHF.

The chain couples TRBV12-3 or TRBV12-4 to TRBJ1-4; perhaps TRBD1 as D (5 bases). The CDR3 loop spans 13 amino acids. Trimming shortened V by 6 bases and J by 8 bases, and 13 bases separated the two germline ends. CDR3 protein: CASSGQGEEKLFF. The CDR3 DNA reads as TGTGCCAGCAGCGGGCAGGGTGAAGAAAAACTGTTTTTT.

The table lists this clone with a count of one. J is TRBJ1-2 and V is TRBV11-2; 10 nucleotides match TRBD1. The junction had 15 bases not matched to a gene; V was cut back by 5 bases and J by 3 bases. Germline V lookup: CDR1 SGHAT, CDR2 FQNNGV. This CDR3 is 18 amino acids long. The CDR3 nucleotides are TGTGCCAGCAGCGACGACAGGGGGCGCCGAATCGGGGACTATGGCTACACCTTC. It yields the protein CASSDDRGRRIGDYGYTF.

The rearrangement links TRBV6-6 to TRBJ2-2, with 7 nucleotides matching TRBD2. CDR1 is MNHNY and CDR2 is SVGAGI in the germline V gene (reference sequence). This CDR3 spans 15 amino acids. After removal of 6 bases from V and 6 bases from J, the junction contained 10 bases not matched to a gene. CDR3 sequence reads: CASSPAGVGAGELFF. For the CDR3, the DNA is TGTGCCAGCAGCCCTGCGGGGGTGGGGGCCGGGGAGCTGTTTTTT.

The V and J genes are TRBV27 and TRBJ2-5, with TRBD2 identical over 10 bases. Germline lookup yields CDR1 MNHEY and CDR2 SMNVEV (reference sequence). This CDR3 is 15 amino acids long. The J segment lost 5 bases and the V segment lost 6 bases, leaving 9 bases of the junction unmatched. CDR3 amino acids: CASRSGGAGLETQYF. CDR3 nucleotides: TGTGCCAGCAGGAGCGGGGGGGCAGGGTTGGAGACCCAGTACTTC.

This clone has only a few counts. The chain is built from TRBV5-1 and TRBJ1-2; D is perhaps TRBD1 (6 bases). This CDR3 contains 17 residues. Germline V gene lookup returns CDR1 SGHRS and CDR2 YFSETQ. The V gene lost 4 bases and the J gene lost 6 bases, with 25 bases spanning the gap. CDR3 coding DNA: TGCGCCAGCAGCCCGGCCAGGGGTTCCTCTCTCTCCAATGGCTACACCTTC. Amino acids: CASSPARGSSLSNGYTF.

This clone showed up just a few times. This chain uses TRBV9 with TRBJ2-7; 7 bases line up with TRBD1. V trimming: 4 bases; J trimming: 3 bases; junction bases outside the gene matches: 22. The germline CDR1 and CDR2 sequences are SGDLS and YYNGEE. The CDR3 totals 19 residues. CDR3 sequence reads: CASSPQAAGTGAGRYEQYF. The CDR3 DNA reads as TGTGCCAGCAGCCCTCAAGCTGCCGGAACAGGGGCAGGACGCTACGAGCAGTACTTC.

CDR3 DNA sequence: TGCGCCAGCAGTCCTGGAGAAACTAACCATTTCTCTGGAAACACCATATATTTT. This gives the protein CASSPGETNHFSGNTIYF. The gene calls are TRBV23-1 and TRBJ1-3; D gene ambiguous. TRBV23-1 qualifies as an ORF whose function is uncertain. The V and J ends lost 4 bases and 0 bases respectively, with 19 bases between them. The CDR3 extends over 18 amino acids.

The chain couples TRBV27 to TRBJ2-3, with 9 bases identical to TRBD2. V trimming: 5 bases; J trimming: 8 bases; junction bases outside the gene matches: 11. The germline V gene has CDR1 MNHEY and CDR2 SMNVEV (reference sequence). CDR3 length equals 15 residues. The CDR3 reads CASSGLANVGGTQYF. The DNA of the CDR3 is TGTGCCAGCAGTGGACTAGCGAACGTAGGAGGTACGCAGTATTTT.

This clone turned up a few times. The chain couples TRBV4-1 to TRBJ2-1, with D perhaps TRBD1 (6 bases). This CDR3 spans 17 amino acids. CDR1 and CDR2 from the germline V gene are MGHRA and YSYEKL. V shed 2 bases and J shed 0 bases, with 14 bases lying between them. CDR3 DNA sequence: TGCGCCAGCAGCCAAACCTTTACAGGGAGCTCCTACAATGAGCAGTTCTTC. Translating it yields CASSQTFTGSSYNEQFF.

The V and J genes are TRBV7-3 and TRBJ2-2, with 11 bases lining up with TRBD1. Germline CDR1 reads SGHTA; CDR2 reads FQGTGA. J lost 1 base, V lost 5 bases, and 9 bases had no gene match. This CDR3 has 18 residues. The CDR3 loop reads CASSPPGQGDQNTGELFF. The CDR3 bases are TGTGCCAGCAGCCCTCCGGGACAGGGGGATCAGAACACCGGGGAGCTGTTTTTT.

The V call is TRBV29-1, the J call TRBJ2-7, with 10 bases matching TRBD2. The CDR3 runs to 14 residues. Germline V lookup: CDR1 SQVTM, CDR2 ANQGSEA. V lost 3 bases and J lost 1; bases outside the gene matches: 3. CDR3 DNA sequence: TGCAGCGTTGATCTAGCGGGAGTATCCTACGAGCAGTACTTC. Protein: CSVDLAGVSYEQYF.

The chain has TRBV19 and TRBJ1-5; 9 bases are shared with TRBD1. Germline V CDR1 and CDR2: LNHDA, SQIVND (reference sequence). V shed 3 bases, J shed 4 bases, and the junction held 1 base outside the gene matches. This CDR3 has 14 residues. In DNA form, the CDR3 reads TGTGCCAGTAGTATGACAGGGGGGAATCAGCCCCAGCATTTT. Encoded protein: CASSMTGGNQPQHF.

In its sample, this clone was seen once. The V and J genes are TRBV19 and TRBJ2-5, with 8 bases lining up with TRBD1. CDR3 size: 17 residues. V lost 3 bases and J lost 1; bases outside the gene matches: 10. Germline CDR1 and CDR2: LNHDA and SQIVND (reference sequence). CDR3 nucleotides: TGTGCCAGTAGTATGGGAGGACAGGGAAGCCCCCAAGAGACCCAGTACTTC. Protein sequence: CASSMGGQGSPQETQYF.

The chain is built from TRBV28 and TRBJ2-6; D might be TRBD1 (5 bases). Germline V gene data show CDR1 as MDHEN and CDR2 as SYDVKM. The CDR3 is 14 residues long. V shed 10 bases and J shed 0 bases, with 10 bases lying between them. The CDR3 here is CAIPTDSGANVLTF. CDR3 nucleotides: TGTGCCATCCCGACAGACTCTGGGGCCAACGTCCTGACTTTC.

In this sample, this clone turned up a few times. J is TRBJ1-6 and V is TRBV4-2; 9 bases map to TRBD1. With 1 base clipped from V and 4 bases from J, the junction kept 5 bases outside the gene matches. CDR3 length: 17 amino acids. CDR1 LGHNA and CDR2 YNFKEQ come from the germline V gene. CDR3 loop: CASSQAGQGLYNSPLHF. Here the CDR3 DNA reads TGTGCCAGCAGCCAAGCTGGACAGGGGCTTTATAATTCACCCCTCCACTTT.

V gene TRBV30 combines with J gene TRBJ2-5, with a tentative D call TRBD1 (6 bases). There are 13 residues in the CDR3. With 1 base removed from V and 7 bases from J, the gap between germline ends came to 13 bases. CDR1 and CDR2 (germline): GTSNPN, SVGIG (reference sequence). In nucleotides, the CDR3 is TGTGCCTGGAGTGCAGGGGCCGGAGGGACCCAGTACTTC. The encoded protein is CAWSAGAGGTQYF.

This clone came up once. This sequence joins TRBV5-6 and TRBJ2-6, with 10 bases that match TRBD1. The V gene's germline CDR1 is SGHDT and CDR2 YYEEEE. Germline trimming cut 0 bases from V and 2 bases from J; bases unmatched to any gene: 5. This CDR3 comprises 18 residues. CDR3 coding DNA: TGTGCCAGCAGCTTGGGGGGGACAGGGGTCGCTGGGGCCAACGTCCTGACTTTC. Its protein product is CASSLGGTGVAGANVLTF. The variable domain in full, with the rest retrieved from reference TRBV5-6 and TRBJ2-6, is DAGVTQSPTHLIKTRGQQVTLRCSPKSGHDTVSWYQQALGQGPQFIFQYYEEEERQRGNFPDRFSGHQFPNYSSELNVNALLLGDSALYLCASSLGGTGVAGANVLTFGAGSRLTVL.